The present T cell receptor beta chain was sequenced within a study of shared clonotypes between healthy human individuals. Points from the study as a whole: Rarefaction indicated that sorted-subset sequencing remained incomplete although depth was large. Generally, naive subsets (rather than memory subsets) showed larger estimated richness.

Germline CDR1 MNHEY, CDR2 SMNVEV (reference sequence). Trimming took 7 bases from V and 6 from J, leaving 12 bases between them. CDR3 length: 13 amino acids. TCRdb's table, derived via immunoSEQ multiplex PCR, lists solely in-frame clones and lacks some. The data show over 400,000 clones, roughly 95% seen once. Details on this clone: The antigen is undetermined.

Those who donated, Caucasian adults without exception, all lived in Nashville, Tennessee. CD45RA+ naive and CD45RA-negative memory subsets were separated from CD4+ cells. Material: naive CD4+ T cells sorted from blood. The subset is: CD45RA+ positively selected. The gene calls are TRBV27 and TRBJ2-2, with D perhaps matching TRBD2 (6 bases). This TCR was sampled from a woman aged 25 to 39 in good health. CDR3 residues: CASKYWGAGELFF. In DNA, the CDR3 is TGTGCCAGCAAATATTGGGGGGCCGGGGAGCTGTTTTTT.